What follows describes a single TCR beta chain. This sample stems from a study of cytomegalovirus exposure and HLA in healthy donors. Germline lookup yields CDR1 LNHDA and CDR2 SQIVND (reference sequence). Trimming removed 10 bases at V and 7 bases at J, with 20 bases between. The CDR3 extends over 14 amino acids. It was with 60 Vbeta and 13 Jbeta primers that the PCR ran. Libraries were prepared by immunoSEQ multiplex PCR; TCRdb keeps only in-frame clonotypes and omits some of them. This table has 150,000 or so clones, more than 70% appearing once. V and J are TRBV19 and TRBJ2-1; a possible D gene is TRBD1 (7 bases). The sample taken for sequencing was PBMCs. This TCR came from a woman between 35 and 50 years old in good health and CMV-seropositive. CDR3 sequence reads: CATHRGIGGNEQFF. CDR3 DNA sequence: TGTGCCACCCACAGGGGAATAGGGGGGAATGAGCAGTTCTTC.